One and the same sample provided the 11 T cell receptor beta chains below, sequenced in a study of T-cell memory formation after mild COVID-19 (dated by TCRdb to the early 2020s). Libraries were prepared through 5' RACE. The reads were generated on an Illumina NovaSeq 6000. TCRdb reprocessing: public reads trimmed at Q25 with fastp, clones called with MiXCR, in-frame beta chains kept. Identical CDR3 protein sequences are pooled into one entry, listed with their most common genes and DNA. The sample data list around 450,000 distinct CDR3 sequences, and over 15% of these were observed just once. Jointly, the top ten make up approximately 8.1% of the sample. Material: PBMCs or a T cell subset sorted from them (not recorded which). These receptors all stem from an adult woman who had mild COVID-19 (a few samples of this study predate the infection). The sample titles of this study are shuffled in the database, so cell type and time point are left out; the donor was told from shared clones.

The chain is built from TRBV7-9 and TRBJ2-5, with D possibly matching TRBD1 (6 bases). The CDR3 contains 16 residues. Trimming removed 5 bases from V and 0 bases from J, with 16 bases in between. Germline V gives CDR1 SEHNR, CDR2 FQNEAQ (reference sequence). The CDR3 DNA reads TGTGCCAGCAGCCCCGGACAGCACTCGAACCAAGAGACCCAGTACTTC. It specifies CASSPGQHSNQETQYF.

This clonotype was observed a few times. The chain uses TRBV6-5 and TRBJ2-7, with D perhaps assigned TRBD1 or TRBD2 (6 bases each). This CDR3 comprises 14 residues. V lost 2 bases, J lost 3 bases, and 11 bases lay in between. Per germline, CDR1 MNHEY and CDR2 SVGAGI. The CDR3 reads CASSYRGVRYEQYF. The CDR3 DNA reads as TGTGCCAGCAGTTACAGGGGGGTCCGCTACGAGCAGTACTTC.

The chain uses TRBV5-4 and TRBJ2-7, with 8 bases that match TRBD1. The V gene end was trimmed by 4 bases and the J gene end by 7 bases; junction bases not matched to a gene: 7. CDR1 and CDR2 from the germline V gene are SGHNT and YYREEE (reference sequence). This CDR3 is built from 13 residues. The CDR3 region is CASSRTGLKEQYF. The CDR3 nucleotides read TGTGCCAGCAGCCGGACAGGGCTTAAAGAGCAGTACTTC.

V and J are TRBV12-3 or TRBV12-4 and TRBJ1-1; no firm D call. V was cut by 3 bases and J by 4 bases, with 6 bases left in between. The CDR3 consists of 12 residues. The CDR3 reads CASSLWGTEAFF. As DNA, the CDR3 is TGTGCCAGCAGTTTGTGGGGCACTGAAGCTTTCTTT.

This clonotype was seen at least ten times. One end of the junction fails to match germline, which may point to a read error. This rearrangement joins TRBV7-7 to TRBJ2-1; D unresolved. The germline V gene encodes CDR1 SSHAT and CDR2 FNYEAQ (reference sequence). The CDR3 totals 13 residues. As DNA, the CDR3 is TGCGCCAGCAGCTCTGGAACCTACAATGAGCAGTTCTTC. It encodes CASSSGTYNEQFF.

The sample holds a few counts of this clonotype. V is TRBV5-1 and J is TRBJ2-7; 8 bases are a match to TRBD2. Germline V lookup: CDR1 SGHRS, CDR2 YFSETQ. The J segment lost 3 bases and the V segment lost 4 bases, leaving 15 bases of the junction unmatched. The CDR3 loop spans 17 amino acids. The chain's CDR3 is CASSPGLGAGDFYEQYF. CDR3 bases: TGCGCCAGCAGCCCTGGCCTAGGAGCGGGAGACTTCTACGAGCAGTACTTC.

The chain combines TRBV5-1 with TRBJ2-7; 8 bases line up with TRBD2. J was trimmed by 6 bases and V by 4 bases; bases with no gene match: 9. This CDR3 is built from 14 residues. CDR1 and CDR2 (germline): SGHRS, YFSETQ. The CDR3 spells CASSGSGGAFEQYF. The CDR3 DNA reads as TGCGCCAGCAGCGGATCGGGGGGGGCCTTCGAGCAGTACTTC.

This clonotype was counted only a few times. The gene calls are TRBV4-1 and TRBJ2-1; 9 positions match TRBD2. In germline, CDR1 is MGHRA, CDR2 YSYEKL. There are 15 residues in the CDR3. J was trimmed by 5 bases and V by 5 bases; bases with no gene match: 7. This CDR3 is CASSSPAGGHNEQFF. CDR3 in DNA: TGCGCCAGCAGCTCCCCAGCGGGGGGACACAATGAGCAGTTCTTC.

This clonotype occurred a few times. The chain combines TRBV4-3 with TRBJ2-1; possibly TRBD2 for D (7 bases). This CDR3 comprises 17 residues. Trimming cost V 4 bases and J 5 bases, with 21 bases left between them. Germline assignment: CDR1 LGHNA and CDR2 YSLEER. CDR3 protein: CASSRYEGGESHNEQFF. CDR3 coding DNA: TGCGCCAGCAGCCGCTACGAGGGGGGGGAATCCCACAATGAGCAGTTCTTC.

This clonotype was seen more than once but under ten times. The rearrangement uses TRBV7-8 and TRBJ2-4, with a tentative D call TRBD1 (5 bases). Trimming removed 1 base from V and 9 bases from J, with 10 bases in between. The germline V gene encodes CDR1 SGHVS and CDR2 FQNEAQ. The CDR3 has 13 residues. The CDR3 DNA reads as TGTGCCAGCAGCTTAGGGGGCCGTGGCATTCAGTACTTC. It codes for CASSLGGRGIQYF. The full variable domain, rest sourced from reference TRBV7-8 and TRBJ2-4, is GAGVSQSPRYKVAKRGQDVALRCDPISGHVSLFWYQQALGQGPEFLTYFQNEAQLDKSGLPSDRFFAERPEGSVSTLKIQRTQQEDSAVYLCASSLGGRGIQYFGAGTRLSVL.

This clonotype was recorded a few times. V is TRBV25-1 and J is TRBJ2-5; D may be TRBD2 (5 bases). CDR1 and CDR2 from the germline V gene are MGHDK and SYGVNS. The CDR3 length is 14 residues. Between the trimmed V and J ends, which lost 4 bases and 4 bases, there was a span of 13 bases. CDR3 residues: CASSGHYAGETQYF. Here the CDR3 DNA reads TGTGCCAGCAGTGGCCATTACGCGGGAGAGACCCAGTACTTC. Full variable domain (rest looked up from reference TRBV25-1 and TRBJ2-5): EADIYQTPRYLVIGTGKKITLECSQTMGHDKMYWYQQDPGMELHLIHYSYGVNSTEKGDLSSESTVSRIRTEHFPLTLESARPSHTSQYLCASSGHYAGETQYFGPGTRLLVL.